This T cell receptor (beta chain) originates from a study of blood T cell repertoires in COVID-19. At the level of the study: Samples taken during acute and convalescent COVID-19 were collected in the United States, Italy and Spain.

Under the authors' procedure: Reference gene primers were amplified, and this amplification served to estimate nucleated cell counts. Only in-frame clones appear in the TCRdb table, and some are missing; sequencing was by immunoSEQ multiplex PCR. V and J calls and clone size come straight from that table; D and trimming were deduced from the DNA. Here the sample spans 90,000 to 120,000 clones, roughly 90% being singletons. V shed 5 bases and J shed 7 bases, with 12 bases lying between them. CDR3 length: 14 residues. Germline loops: CDR1 SGHAT, CDR2 FQNNGV. The chain has TRBV11-2 and TRBJ1-6; D is unresolved. The receptor comes from a man in his forties with active or convalescent COVID-19. What was sequenced was peripheral blood. CDR3 bases: TGTGCCAGCAGCCCCGGGATAACGAATTCACCCCTCCACTTT. Protein sequence: CASSPGITNSPLHF.